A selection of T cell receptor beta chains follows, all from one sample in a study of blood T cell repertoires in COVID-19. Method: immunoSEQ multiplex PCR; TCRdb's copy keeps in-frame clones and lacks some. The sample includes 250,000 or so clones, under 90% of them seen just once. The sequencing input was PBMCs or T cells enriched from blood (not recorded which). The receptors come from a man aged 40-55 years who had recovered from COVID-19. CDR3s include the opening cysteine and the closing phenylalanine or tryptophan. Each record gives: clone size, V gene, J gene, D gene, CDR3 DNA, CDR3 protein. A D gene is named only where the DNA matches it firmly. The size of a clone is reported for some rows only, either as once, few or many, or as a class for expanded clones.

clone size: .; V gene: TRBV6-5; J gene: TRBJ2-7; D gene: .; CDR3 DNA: TGTGCCAGCAGTTACGACTGGTTAAACGAGCAGTACTTC; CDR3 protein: CASSYDWLNEQYF
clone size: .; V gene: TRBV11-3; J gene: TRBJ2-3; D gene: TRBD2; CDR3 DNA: TGTGCCAGCAGCCCAGGGACTAGCGGGGGACCGGCAGATACGCAGTATTTT; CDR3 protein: CASSPGTSGGPADTQYF
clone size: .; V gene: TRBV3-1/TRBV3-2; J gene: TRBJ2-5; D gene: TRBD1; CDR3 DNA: TGTGCCAGCAGCGCCCCGGGACAGGAGCAAGAGACCCAGTACTTC; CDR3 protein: CASSAPGQEQETQYF
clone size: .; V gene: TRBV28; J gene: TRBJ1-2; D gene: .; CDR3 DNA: TGTGCCAGCAGTTTGGACAGTACTAACTATGGCTACACCTTC; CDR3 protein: CASSLDSTNYGYTF
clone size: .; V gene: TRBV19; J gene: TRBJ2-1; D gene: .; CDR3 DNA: TGTGCCAGTAGTCCTCGGGGTTCCCATGAGCAGTTCTTC; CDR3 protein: CASSPRGSHEQFF
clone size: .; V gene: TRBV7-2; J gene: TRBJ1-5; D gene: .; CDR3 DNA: TGTGCCAGCAGCTTAGGACAGCTGTACAATCAGCCCCAGCATTTT; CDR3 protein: CASSLGQLYNQPQHF
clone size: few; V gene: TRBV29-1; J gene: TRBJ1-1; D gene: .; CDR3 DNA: TGCAGCGTTCAAAACGGGATGAACACTGAAGCTTTCTTT; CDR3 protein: CSVQNGMNTEAFF
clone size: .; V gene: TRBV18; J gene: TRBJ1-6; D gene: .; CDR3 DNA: TGTGCCAGCTCACCACCGCAGGCAGGGGCTCTGTATGATTCACCCCTCCACTTT; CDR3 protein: CASSPPQAGALYDSPLHF
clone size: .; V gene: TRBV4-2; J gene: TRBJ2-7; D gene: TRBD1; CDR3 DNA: TGTGCCAGCAGCCAGGGGGACAGGGTGTACGAGCAGTACTTC; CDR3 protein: CASSQGDRVYEQYF
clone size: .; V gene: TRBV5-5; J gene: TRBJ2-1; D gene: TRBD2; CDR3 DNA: TGTGCCAGCAGCTTCATGCGGGGGGCCTACAATGAGCAGTTCTTC; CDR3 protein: CASSFMRGAYNEQFF
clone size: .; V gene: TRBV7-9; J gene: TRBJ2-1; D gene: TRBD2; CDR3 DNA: TGTGCCAGCAGCTTCCCCACGGGACTAGCGGGGGGTTACAATGAGCAGTTCTTC; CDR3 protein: CASSFPTGLAGGYNEQFF
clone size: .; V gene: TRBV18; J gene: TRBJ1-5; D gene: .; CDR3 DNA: TGTGCCAGCTCTAACAGTAATCAGCCCCAGCATTTT; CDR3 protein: CASSNSNQPQHF
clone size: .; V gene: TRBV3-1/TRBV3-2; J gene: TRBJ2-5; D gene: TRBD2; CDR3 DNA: TGTGCCAGCAATAGGCAGGGACTAGCGGGACAAGAGACCCAGTACTTC; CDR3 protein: CASNRQGLAGQETQYF
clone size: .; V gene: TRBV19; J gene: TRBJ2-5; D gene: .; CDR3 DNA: TGTGCCAGTAGTAGCCAGGGTGCGGCCCAGTACTTC; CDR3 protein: CASSSQGAAQYF
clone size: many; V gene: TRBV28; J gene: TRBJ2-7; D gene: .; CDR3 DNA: TGTGCCAGCAGGTTAGGTAGGAGGGGCTCCTACGAGCAGTACTTC; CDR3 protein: CASRLGRRGSYEQYF
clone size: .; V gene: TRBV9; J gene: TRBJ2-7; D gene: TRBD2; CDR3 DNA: TGTGCCAGCAGCGTCTCACTAGCGGGGGATTCCTACGAGCAGTACTTC; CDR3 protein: CASSVSLAGDSYEQYF
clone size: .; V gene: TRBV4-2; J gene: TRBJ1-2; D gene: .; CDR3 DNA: TGTGCCAGCAGCCAAAACGGTGACCTGGGCCTCTATGGCTACACCTTC; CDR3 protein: CASSQNGDLGLYGYTF
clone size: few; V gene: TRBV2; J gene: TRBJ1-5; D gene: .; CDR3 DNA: TGTGCCAGCAGTGAAGGATTGAAACTCCAGCATTTT; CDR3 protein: CASSEGLKLQHF
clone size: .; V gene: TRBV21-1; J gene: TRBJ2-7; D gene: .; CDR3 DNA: TGTGCCAGCAGCAAGATGGGACTAGCCTGTGAGCAGTACTTC; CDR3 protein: CASSKMGLACEQYF
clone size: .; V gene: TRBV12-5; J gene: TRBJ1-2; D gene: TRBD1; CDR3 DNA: TGTGCTAGTGGTTTGGTACTGGGACAGCCAAACTATGGCTACACCTTC; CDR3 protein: CASGLVLGQPNYGYTF
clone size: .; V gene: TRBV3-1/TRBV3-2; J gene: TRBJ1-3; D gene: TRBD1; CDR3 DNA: TGTGCCAGCAGCCAAGTCAGCAGGGGGAACACCATATATTTT; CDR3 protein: CASSQVSRGNTIYF
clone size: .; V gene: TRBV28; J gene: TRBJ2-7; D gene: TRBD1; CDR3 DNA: TGTGCCAGCAGTATCATGACAGGGGGCGACCCCTACGAGCAGTACTTC; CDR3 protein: CASSIMTGGDPYEQYF
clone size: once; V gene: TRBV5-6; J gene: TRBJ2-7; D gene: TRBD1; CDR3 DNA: TGTGCCAGCAGCTTGGGCAGGGGGCGCTACGAGCAGTACTTC; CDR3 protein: CASSLGRGRYEQYF
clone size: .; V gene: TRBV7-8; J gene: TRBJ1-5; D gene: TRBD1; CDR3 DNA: TGTGCCAGCAGCTTAGCGAAGGCAGGGGGAAGCAATCAGCCCCAGCATTTT; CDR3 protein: CASSLAKAGGSNQPQHF
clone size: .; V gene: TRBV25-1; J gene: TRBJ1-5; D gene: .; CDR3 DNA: TGTGCCAGCAGTGCAGGGGATAATCAGCCCCAGCATTTT; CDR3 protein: CASSAGDNQPQHF
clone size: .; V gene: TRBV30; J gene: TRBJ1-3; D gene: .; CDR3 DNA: TGTGCCTGGAGACCCGGGAACACCATATATTTT; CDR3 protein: CAWRPGNTIYF
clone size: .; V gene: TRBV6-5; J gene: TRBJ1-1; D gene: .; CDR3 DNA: TGTGCCAGCAGTCTGGGGGGGCCTAACACTGAAGCTTTCTTT; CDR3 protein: CASSLGGPNTEAFF
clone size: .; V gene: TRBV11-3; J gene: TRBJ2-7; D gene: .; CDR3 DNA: TGTGCCAGCAGCTTAGATCGAGGCGAGCAGTACTTC; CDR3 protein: CASSLDRGEQYF
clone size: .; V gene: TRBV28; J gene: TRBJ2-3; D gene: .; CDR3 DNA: TGTGCCAGCAGTTCCCCTCGGAGGCAGGGGAGCACAGATACGCAGTATTTT; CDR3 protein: CASSSPRRQGSTDTQYF
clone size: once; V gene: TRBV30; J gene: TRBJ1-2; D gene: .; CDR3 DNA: TGTGCCTGGAGGATCGGGACGCAAGACAGGAGCTACACCTTC; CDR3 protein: CAWRIGTQDRSYTF
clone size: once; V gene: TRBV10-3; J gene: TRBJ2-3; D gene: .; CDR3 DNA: TGTGCCATCAGTGAGATAAGGGGAAGCCGAGATACGCAGTATTTT; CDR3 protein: CAISEIRGSRDTQYF
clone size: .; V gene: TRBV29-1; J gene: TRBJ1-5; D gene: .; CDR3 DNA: TGCAGCGTTTCAGGTAGCAATCAGCCCCAGCATTTT; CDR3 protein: CSVSGSNQPQHF
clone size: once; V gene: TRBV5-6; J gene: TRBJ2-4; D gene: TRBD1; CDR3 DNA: TGTGCCAGCAGAAAGACAGGGGACGAAAACATTCAGTACTTC; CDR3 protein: CASRKTGDENIQYF
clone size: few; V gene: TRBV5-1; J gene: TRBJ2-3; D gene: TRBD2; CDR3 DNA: TGCGCCAGCAGCTTGGCCAGCGGGGGATTTACTAGCACAGATACGCAGTATTTT; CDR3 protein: CASSLASGGFTSTDTQYF
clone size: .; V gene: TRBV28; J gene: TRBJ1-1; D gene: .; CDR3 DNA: TGTGCCAGCAGCCCCGCGGGCGCCGCTCCCAGTGAAGCTTTCTTT; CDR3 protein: CASSPAGAAPSEAFF
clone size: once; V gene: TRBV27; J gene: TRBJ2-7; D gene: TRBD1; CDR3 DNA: TGTGCCAGCAGTTTATTTTTAGGACAGGGCCGCGACGAGCAGTACTTC; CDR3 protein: CASSLFLGQGRDEQYF
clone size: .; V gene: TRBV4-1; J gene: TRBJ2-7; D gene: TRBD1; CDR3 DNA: TGCGCCAGCAGCCCCCGGGACAGGGGTTTCTTCGACGAGCAGTACTTC; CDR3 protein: CASSPRDRGFFDEQYF
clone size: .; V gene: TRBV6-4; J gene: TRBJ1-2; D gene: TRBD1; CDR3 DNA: TGTGCCAAAAGGGGACAGGGGGTATATGGCTACACCTTC; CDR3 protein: CAKRGQGVYGYTF
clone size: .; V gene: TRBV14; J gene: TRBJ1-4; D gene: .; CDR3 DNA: TGTGCCAGCAGCAGCCGCCGACAGGCGGAAAAACTGTTTTTT; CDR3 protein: CASSSRRQAEKLFF
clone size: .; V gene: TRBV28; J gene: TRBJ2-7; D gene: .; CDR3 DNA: TGTGCCAGCAGCACTAGGGCACTCCGTTCCTACGAGCAGTACTTC; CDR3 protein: CASSTRALRSYEQYF
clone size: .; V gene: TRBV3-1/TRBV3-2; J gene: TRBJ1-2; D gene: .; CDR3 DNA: TGTGCCAGCAGCCCTTCGGGACATCCGACTAACTATGGCTACACCTTC; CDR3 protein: CASSPSGHPTNYGYTF
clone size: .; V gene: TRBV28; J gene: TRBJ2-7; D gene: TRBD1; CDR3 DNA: TGTGCCAGCAGTATAGGGACAGCCCTTACCGAGCAGTACTTC; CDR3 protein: CASSIGTALTEQYF
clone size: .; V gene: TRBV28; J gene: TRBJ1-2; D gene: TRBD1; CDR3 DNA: TGTGCCAGCAGCCTTCAGGGGGCGGGATACACCTTC; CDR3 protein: CASSLQGAGYTF
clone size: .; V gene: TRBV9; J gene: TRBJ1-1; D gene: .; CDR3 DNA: TGTGCCAGCAGCGTATCTTCCGGGTACACTGAAGCTTTCTTT; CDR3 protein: CASSVSSGYTEAFF
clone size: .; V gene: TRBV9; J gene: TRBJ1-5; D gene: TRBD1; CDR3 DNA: TGTGCCAGCAGCCCGACAGGGGATTACAATCAGCCCCAGCATTTT; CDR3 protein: CASSPTGDYNQPQHF
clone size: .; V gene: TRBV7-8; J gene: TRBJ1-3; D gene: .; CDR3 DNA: TGTGCCAGCAGCCGCGGGGGGGACGGAAACACCATATATTTT; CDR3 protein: CASSRGGDGNTIYF
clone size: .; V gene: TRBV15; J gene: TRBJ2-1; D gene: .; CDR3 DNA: TGTGCCACCAGCAGAGACCGCAGAAATGAGCAGTTCTTC; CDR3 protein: CATSRDRRNEQFF
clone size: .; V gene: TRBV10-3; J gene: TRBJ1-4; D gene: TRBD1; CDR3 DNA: TGTGCCACCAGGGGGGACAGGGGAGGAGAGGAAAAACTGTTTTTT; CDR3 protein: CATRGDRGGEEKLFF
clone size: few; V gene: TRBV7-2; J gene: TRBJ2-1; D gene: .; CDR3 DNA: TGTGCCAGCAGCTTAGATTGGGGCGATAATGAGCAGTTCTTC; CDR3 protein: CASSLDWGDNEQFF
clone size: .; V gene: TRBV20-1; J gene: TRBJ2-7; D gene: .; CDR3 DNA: TGCAGTGCCCGGGTGTCCTACGAGCAGTACTTC; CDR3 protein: CSARVSYEQYF
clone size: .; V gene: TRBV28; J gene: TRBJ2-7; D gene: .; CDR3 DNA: TGTGCCAGCAGTCTAGCTCTACCCTACGAGCAGTACTTC; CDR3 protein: CASSLALPYEQYF
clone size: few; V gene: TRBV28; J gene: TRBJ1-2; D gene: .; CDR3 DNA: TGTGCCAGCAGTTCAAACAGGGCCCCTAACTATGGCTACACCTTC; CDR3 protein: CASSSNRAPNYGYTF
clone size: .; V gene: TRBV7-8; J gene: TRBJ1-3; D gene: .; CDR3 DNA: TGTGCCAGCAGCCCCCGGGGAGGGAGTTCTGGAAACACCATATATTTT; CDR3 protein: CASSPRGGSSGNTIYF
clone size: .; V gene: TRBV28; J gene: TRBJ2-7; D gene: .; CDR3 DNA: TGTGCCAGCAGTTCCTCAGGTGCGGGGATATACGAGCAGTACTTC; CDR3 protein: CASSSSGAGIYEQYF
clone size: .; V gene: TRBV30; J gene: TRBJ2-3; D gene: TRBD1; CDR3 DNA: TGTGCCTGGAGTCCCGGGACAGGGGGCCCAGATACGCAGTATTTT; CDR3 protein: CAWSPGTGGPDTQYF
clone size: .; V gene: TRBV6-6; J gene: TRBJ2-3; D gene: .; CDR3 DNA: TGTGCCAGCAGTCCGACTGAAGATACGCAGTATTTT; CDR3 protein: CASSPTEDTQYF
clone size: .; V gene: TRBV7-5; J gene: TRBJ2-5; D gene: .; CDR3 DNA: TGTGTCAGAAGCTTAGCGCTACGAGAGAGCCCCCAAGAGACCCAGTACTTC; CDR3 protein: CVRSLALRESPQETQYF